The next 14 T cell receptor beta chains were all read from a single sample in a study of T cell repertoires in cytomegalovirus infection. These receptors have no identified antigens. TCRdb redid the calling of the reads with MiXCR, one entry per CDR3 protein. The profile shows around 340,000 distinct CDR3 sequences, 25% to 35% of them singletons. The sequencing used cultured PBMCs, collected from culture after CMV antigen stimulation. All receptors derive from a human donor in good health (CMV status not recorded). Some clones in this sample may be carry-over from other donors' samples.

This clonotype was found many times. This rearrangement joins TRBV7-2 to TRBJ2-1; TRBD2 matches 7 bases. V gave up 3 bases and J gave up 8 bases; unmatched junction bases: 13. This CDR3 region has 16 residues. Germline V gene lookup returns CDR1 SGHTA and CDR2 FQGNSA. CDR3 DNA: TGTGCCAGCAGCTTGGGATCGGGGCGGGAGTGGTATGAGCAGTTCTTC. This sequence encodes CASSLGSGREWYEQFF. The full variable domain, its missing parts supplied by reference TRBV7-2 and TRBJ2-1, is GAGVSQSPSNKVTEKGKDVELRCDPISGHTALYWYRQSLGQGLEFLIYFQGNSAPDKSGLPSDRFSAERTGGSVSTLTIQRTQQEDSAVYLCASSLGSGREWYEQFFGPGTRLTVL.

This clonotype was recorded a few times. The chain employs TRBV29-1 and TRBJ1-1, with 7 bases matching TRBD1. V shed 4 bases, J shed 3 bases, and the junction held 8 bases outside the gene matches. There are 14 residues in the CDR3. Germline CDR1 and CDR2: SQVTM and ANQGSEA. This CDR3 is CSVADRVVDTEAFF. The CDR3 DNA reads TGCAGCGTTGCAGACAGGGTAGTGGACACTGAAGCTTTCTTT.

The V gene is TRBV27, the J gene TRBJ1-2; possibly TRBD1 for D (6 bases). V gave up 4 bases and J gave up 8 bases, with 14 bases separating them. The CDR3 loop spans 13 amino acids. CDR1 and CDR2 (germline): MNHEY, SMNVEV (reference sequence). CDR3: CASSSGGAGGYTF. The CDR3 DNA follows: TGTGCCAGCAGTTCTGGGGGCGCGGGAGGCTACACCTTC.

This clonotype occurred a few times. This chain connects TRBV7-9 to TRBJ2-1, with 13 bases aligning to TRBD2. Per the germline V gene, CDR1 is SEHNR and CDR2 is FQNEAQ (reference sequence). This CDR3 is built from 15 residues. The V segment lost 5 bases and the J segment 7 bases; nucleotides outside the gene matches: 5. CDR3 sequence (DNA): TGTGCCAGCAGCCGGACTAGCGGGAGACCGAATGAGCAGTTCTTC. Translated: CASSRTSGRPNEQFF.

This clonotype was detected only a few times. The V and J genes are TRBV4-1 and TRBJ1-5; unclear D gene. CDR3 length equals 15 residues. Deletions cut 4 bases from V and 5 bases from J, with 15 bases between. Germline assignment: CDR1 MGHRA and CDR2 YSYEKL. The CDR3 sequence is CASSPFRQTDQPQHF. The CDR3 region has the DNA TGCGCCAGCAGCCCGTTCCGGCAGACCGATCAGCCCCAGCATTTT.

This chain uses TRBV6-1 with TRBJ2-1; TRBD2 agrees at 8 bases. With 6 bases clipped from V and 2 bases from J, the junction kept 6 bases outside the gene matches. The V gene's germline CDR1 is MNHNS and CDR2 SASEGT. The CDR3 runs to 15 residues. CDR3 nucleotides: TGTGCCAGCAGCTCCCCGGGACTAGCCTACAATGAGCAGTTCTTC. It is translated as CASSSPGLAYNEQFF.

The CDR3 DNA is TGTGCCAGCAGTTCGACAGCCATCAATCAGCCCCAGCATTTT. Translating gives CASSSTAINQPQHF. The V call is TRBV12-3 or TRBV12-4, the J call TRBJ1-5, with D perhaps TRBD1 (5 bases). This CDR3 has 14 amino acids. V lost 4 bases to trimming and J lost 3 bases, with 10 bases between them.

Only a few counts were recorded for this clonotype. This chain connects TRBV10-3 to TRBJ1-2; D not certain. There are 13 residues in the CDR3. Trimming took 3 bases from V and 3 from J, leaving 8 bases between them. CDR1 is ENHRY and CDR2 is SYGVKD in the germline V gene. In DNA form, the CDR3 reads TGTGCCATCAGTGATCGACATCACTATGGCTACACCTTC. This translates into CAISDRHHYGYTF.

V usage is TRBV27 and J usage is TRBJ2-5; 8 bases are a match to TRBD2. Losses at the gene ends were 5 bases for V and 2 bases for J; bases not matched to a gene: 13. In germline, CDR1 is MNHEY, CDR2 SMNVEV (reference sequence). The CDR3 is made up of 17 amino acids. The chain's CDR3 is CASSLRGRGAIQETQYF. The CDR3 region has the DNA TGTGCCAGCAGTCTTCGCGGGCGGGGGGCGATTCAAGAGACCCAGTACTTC.

The V and J genes are TRBV19 and TRBJ2-7, with D perhaps matching TRBD2 (7 bases). The germline V gene has CDR1 LNHDA and CDR2 SQIVND (reference sequence). The CDR3 spans 14 residues. V lost 5 bases to trimming and J lost 3 bases, with 14 bases between them. The CDR3 region has the DNA TGTGCCAGTAGTCCGGGGGGCACCAACTACGAGCAGTACTTC. Encoded protein: CASSPGGTNYEQYF.

The rearrangement links TRBV5-4 to TRBJ2-3, with D perhaps matching TRBD2 (6 bases). This CDR3 spans 15 amino acids. V was clipped by 3 bases and J by 4 bases, with 15 bases between them. Germline values: CDR1 SGHNT, CDR2 YYREEE (reference sequence). Here the CDR3 DNA reads TGTGCCAGCAGCTCGCCCGGGGGAGCGGCAGATACGCAGTATTTT. This gives the protein CASSSPGGAADTQYF.

The rearrangement links TRBV7-8 to TRBJ2-4, with 9 bases fitting TRBD2. Losses at the gene ends were 4 bases for V and 0 bases for J; bases not matched to a gene: 7. Looked up from germline, CDR1 is SGHVS and CDR2 is FQNEAQ. The CDR3 runs to 17 residues. This chain's CDR3 is CASSSLSGSLAKNIQYF. Written as DNA, the CDR3 is TGTGCCAGCAGCTCCCTTAGCGGGAGTCTAGCCAAAAACATTCAGTACTTC.

The chain is built from TRBV3-1 and TRBJ2-1, with 14 bases aligning to TRBD2. Germline CDR1 and CDR2: LGHDT and YNNKEL (reference sequence). Trimming cost V 1 base and J 12 bases; bases outside gene matches: 11. The CDR3 covers 17 residues. CDR3 loop: CASSQARGTSGSHGQFF. Written as DNA, the CDR3 is TGTGCCAGCAGCCAAGCTAGGGGGACTAGCGGGAGCCACGGGCAGTTCTTC.

A note on this clonotype: Relative to the germline gene, one junction end is altered; a read error may explain this. The chain links TRBV6-1 to TRBJ2-3; maybe TRBD2 (6 bases). The germline gives CDR1 MNHNS, CDR2 SASEGT. This CDR3 comprises 15 residues. The CDR3 nucleotides read TGTGCCAGCAGCGAAGCGGGTCCTAGCACAGATACGCAGTATTTT. Translated: CASSEAGPSTDTQYF.